This entry describes one T cell receptor beta chain. This record belongs to a study of blood T cell repertoires in COVID-19. Measured with immunoSEQ multiplex PCR; TCRdb has only the in-frame clones, and not every one. The sample shows more than 150,000 clones, around 85% of them seen only once. Sequencing used peripheral blood. The TCR sequence derives from a woman aged 80 or over with acute or convalescent COVID-19.

The CDR3 protein is CASSLAGQGAQYF. For the CDR3, the DNA is TGTGCCAGCAGCTTAGCGGGGCAAGGGGCCCAGTACTTC. The chain couples TRBV7-9 to TRBJ2-5; D is possibly TRBD1 (5 bases). The V gene lost 0 bases and the J gene lost 9 bases, with 11 bases spanning the gap. Germline V gene sequence: CDR1 SEHNR, CDR2 FQNEAQ (reference sequence). This CDR3 is built from 13 residues.